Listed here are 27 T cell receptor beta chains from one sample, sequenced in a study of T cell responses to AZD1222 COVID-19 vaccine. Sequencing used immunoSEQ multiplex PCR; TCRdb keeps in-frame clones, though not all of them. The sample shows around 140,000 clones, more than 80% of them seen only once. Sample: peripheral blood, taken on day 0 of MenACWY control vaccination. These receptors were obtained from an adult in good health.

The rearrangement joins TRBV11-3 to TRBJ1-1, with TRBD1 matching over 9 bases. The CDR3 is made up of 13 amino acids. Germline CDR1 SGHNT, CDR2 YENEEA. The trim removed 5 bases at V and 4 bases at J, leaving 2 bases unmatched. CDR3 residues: CASSAGQGTEAFF. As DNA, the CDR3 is TGTGCCAGCAGCGCGGGACAGGGCACTGAAGCTTTCTTT.

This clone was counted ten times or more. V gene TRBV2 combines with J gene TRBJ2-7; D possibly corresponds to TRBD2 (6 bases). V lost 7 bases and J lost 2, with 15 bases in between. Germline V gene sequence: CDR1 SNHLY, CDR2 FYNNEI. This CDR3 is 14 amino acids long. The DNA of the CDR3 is TGTGCCAGCAACGAGGTCGGGGGTCCCTACGAGCAGTACTTC. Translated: CASNEVGGPYEQYF.

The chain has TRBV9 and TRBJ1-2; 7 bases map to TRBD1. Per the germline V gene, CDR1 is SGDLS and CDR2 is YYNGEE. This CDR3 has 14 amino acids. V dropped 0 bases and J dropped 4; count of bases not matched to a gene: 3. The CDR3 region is CASSVGTGGYGYTF. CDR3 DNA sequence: TGTGCCAGCAGCGTAGGGACAGGAGGCTATGGCTACACCTTC. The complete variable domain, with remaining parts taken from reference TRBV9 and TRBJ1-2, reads DSGVTQTPKHLITATGQRVTLRCSPRSGDLSVYWYQQSLDQGLQFLIQYYNGEERAKGNILERFSAQQFPDLHSELNLSSLELGDSALYFCASSVGTGGYGYTFGSGTRLTVV.

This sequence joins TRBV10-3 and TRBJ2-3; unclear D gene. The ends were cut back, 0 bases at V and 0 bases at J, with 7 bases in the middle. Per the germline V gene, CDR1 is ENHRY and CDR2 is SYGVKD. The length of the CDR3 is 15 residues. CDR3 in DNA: TGTGCCATCAGTGAGTCGGCCCCTAGCACAGATACGCAGTATTTT. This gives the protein CAISESAPSTDTQYF.

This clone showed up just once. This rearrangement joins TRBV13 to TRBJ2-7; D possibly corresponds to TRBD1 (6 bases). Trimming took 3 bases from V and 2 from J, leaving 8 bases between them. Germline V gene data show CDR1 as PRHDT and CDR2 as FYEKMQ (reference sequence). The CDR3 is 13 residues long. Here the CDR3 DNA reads TGTGCCAGCAGCTTGTCAGGGGCCTACGAGCAGTACTTC. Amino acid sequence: CASSLSGAYEQYF.

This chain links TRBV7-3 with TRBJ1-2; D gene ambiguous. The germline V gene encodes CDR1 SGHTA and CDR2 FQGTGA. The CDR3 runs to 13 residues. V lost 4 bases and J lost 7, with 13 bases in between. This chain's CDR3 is CASSSGPRTGYTF. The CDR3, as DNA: TGTGCCAGCAGCTCCGGGCCTCGAACTGGCTACACCTTC.

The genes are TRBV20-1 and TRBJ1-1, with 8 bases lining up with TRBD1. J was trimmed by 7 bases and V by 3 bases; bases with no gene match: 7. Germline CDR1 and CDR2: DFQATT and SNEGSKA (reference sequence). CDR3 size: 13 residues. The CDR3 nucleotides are TGCAGTGCTAGTGTCGACAGGGGAAGTGAAGCTTTCTTT. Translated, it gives CSASVDRGSEAFF.

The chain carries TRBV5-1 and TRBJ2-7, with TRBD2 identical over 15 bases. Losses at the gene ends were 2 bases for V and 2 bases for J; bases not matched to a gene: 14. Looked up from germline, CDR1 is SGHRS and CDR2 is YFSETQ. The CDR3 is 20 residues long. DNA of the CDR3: TGCGCCAGCAGCTTTTCCCCGGGACTAGCGGGAGGACAAGAACCCTACGAGCAGTACTTC. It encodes CASSFSPGLAGGQEPYEQYF.

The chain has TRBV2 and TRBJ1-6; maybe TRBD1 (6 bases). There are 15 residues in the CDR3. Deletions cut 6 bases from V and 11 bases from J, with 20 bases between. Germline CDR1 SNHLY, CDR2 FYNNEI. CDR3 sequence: CASSTNRVGSAPLHF. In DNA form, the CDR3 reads TGTGCCAGCAGCACGAACAGGGTTGGTTCAGCACCCCTCCACTTT.

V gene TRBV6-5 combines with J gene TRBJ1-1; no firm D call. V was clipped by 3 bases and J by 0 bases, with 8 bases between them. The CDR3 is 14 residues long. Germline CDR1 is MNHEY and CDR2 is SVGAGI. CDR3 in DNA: TGTGCCAGCAGTTATCCGGGAATGAACACTGAAGCTTTCTTT. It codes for CASSYPGMNTEAFF.

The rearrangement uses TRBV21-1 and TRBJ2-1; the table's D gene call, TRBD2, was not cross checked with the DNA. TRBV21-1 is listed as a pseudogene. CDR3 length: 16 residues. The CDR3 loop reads CASRRLAGAGYNEQFF. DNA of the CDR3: TGTGCCAGCAGGAGACTAGCGGGGGCCGGATACAATGAGCAGTTCTTC.

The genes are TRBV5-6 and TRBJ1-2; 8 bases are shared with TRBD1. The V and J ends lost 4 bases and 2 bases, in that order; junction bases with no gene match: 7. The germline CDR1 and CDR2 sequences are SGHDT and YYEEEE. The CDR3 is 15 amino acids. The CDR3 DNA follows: TGTGCCAGCAGCGCCGCGGACAGGGTGAACTATGGCTACACCTTC. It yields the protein CASSAADRVNYGYTF.

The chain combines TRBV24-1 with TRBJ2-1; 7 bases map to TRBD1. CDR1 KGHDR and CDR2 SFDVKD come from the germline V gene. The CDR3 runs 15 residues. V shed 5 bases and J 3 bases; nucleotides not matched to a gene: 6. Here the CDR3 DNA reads TGTGCCACCAGTGTTCCGACAGGGAGCTACAATGAGCAGTTCTTC. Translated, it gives CATSVPTGSYNEQFF.

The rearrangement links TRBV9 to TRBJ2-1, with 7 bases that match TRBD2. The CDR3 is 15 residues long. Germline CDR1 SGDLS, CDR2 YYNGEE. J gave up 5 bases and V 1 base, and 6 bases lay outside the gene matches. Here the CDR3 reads CASSVRLADDNEQFF. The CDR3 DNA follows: TGTGCCAGCAGCGTACGCCTAGCGGACGACAATGAGCAGTTCTTC.

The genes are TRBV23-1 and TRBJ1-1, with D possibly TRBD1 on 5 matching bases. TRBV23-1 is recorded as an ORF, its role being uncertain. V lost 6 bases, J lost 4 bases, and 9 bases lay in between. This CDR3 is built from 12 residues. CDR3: CASRQASTEAFF. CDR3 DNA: TGCGCCAGCAGACAGGCCAGCACTGAAGCTTTCTTT.

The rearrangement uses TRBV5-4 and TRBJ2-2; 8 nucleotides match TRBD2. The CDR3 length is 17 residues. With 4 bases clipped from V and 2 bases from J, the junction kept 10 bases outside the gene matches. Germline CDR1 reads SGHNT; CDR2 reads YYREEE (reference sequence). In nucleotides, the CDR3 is TGTGCCAGCAGCCGGGGGGGGCTCGGAGTCAACACCGGGGAGCTGTTTTTT. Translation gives CASSRGGLGVNTGELFF.

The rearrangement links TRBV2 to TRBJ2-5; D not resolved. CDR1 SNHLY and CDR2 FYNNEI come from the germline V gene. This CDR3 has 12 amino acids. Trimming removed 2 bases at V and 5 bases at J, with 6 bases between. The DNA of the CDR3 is TGTGCCAGCAGTGAAATGAGGGAGACCCAGTACTTC. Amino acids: CASSEMRETQYF.

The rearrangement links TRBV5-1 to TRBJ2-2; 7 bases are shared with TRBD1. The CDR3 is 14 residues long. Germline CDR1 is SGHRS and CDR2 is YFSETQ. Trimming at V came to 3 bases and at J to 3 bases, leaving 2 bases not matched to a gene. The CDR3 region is CASSSQGDTGELFF. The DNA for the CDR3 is TGCGCCAGCAGCTCCCAGGGGGACACCGGGGAGCTGTTTTTT.

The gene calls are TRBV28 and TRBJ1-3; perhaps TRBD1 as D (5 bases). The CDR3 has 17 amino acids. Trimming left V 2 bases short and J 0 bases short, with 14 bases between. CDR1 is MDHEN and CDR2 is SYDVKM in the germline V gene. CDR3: CASSLGAVSDSGNTIYF. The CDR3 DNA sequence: TGTGCCAGCAGTTTAGGGGCCGTCAGCGACTCTGGAAACACCATATATTTT.

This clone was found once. CDR3 loop: CASSLGGTEYGYTF. Written as DNA, the CDR3 is TGTGCCAGCAGTCTGGGGGGGACTGAGTATGGCTACACCTTC. The rearrangement links TRBV28 to TRBJ1-2, with D perhaps matching TRBD1 (5 bases). The germline V gene has CDR1 MDHEN and CDR2 SYDVKM. V gave up 5 bases and J gave up 5 bases, with 15 bases separating them. The CDR3 loop spans 14 amino acids.

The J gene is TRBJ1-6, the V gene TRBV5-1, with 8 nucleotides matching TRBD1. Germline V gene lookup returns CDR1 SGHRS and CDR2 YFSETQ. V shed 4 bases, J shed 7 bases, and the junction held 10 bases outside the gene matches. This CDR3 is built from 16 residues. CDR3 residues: CASSLIGQGSNSPLHF. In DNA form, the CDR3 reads TGCGCCAGCAGCCTAATCGGACAGGGATCCAATTCACCCCTCCACTTT.

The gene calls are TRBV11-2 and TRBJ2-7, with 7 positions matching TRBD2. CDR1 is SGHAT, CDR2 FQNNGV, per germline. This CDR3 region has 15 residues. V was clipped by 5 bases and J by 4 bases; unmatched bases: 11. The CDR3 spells CASSRQGLGNYEQYF. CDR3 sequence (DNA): TGTGCCAGCAGCCGTCAAGGACTAGGTAATTACGAGCAGTACTTC.

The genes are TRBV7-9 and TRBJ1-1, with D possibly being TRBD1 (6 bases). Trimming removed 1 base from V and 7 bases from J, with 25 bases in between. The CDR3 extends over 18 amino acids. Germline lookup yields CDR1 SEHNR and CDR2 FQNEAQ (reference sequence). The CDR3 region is CASSLDLGRGRTKGEAFF. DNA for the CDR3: TGTGCCAGCAGCTTAGATTTAGGCAGGGGACGAACTAAAGGTGAAGCTTTCTTT.

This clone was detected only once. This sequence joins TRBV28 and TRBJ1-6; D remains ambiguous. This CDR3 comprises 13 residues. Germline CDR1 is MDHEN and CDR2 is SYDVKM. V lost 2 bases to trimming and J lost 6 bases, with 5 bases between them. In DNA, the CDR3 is TGTGCCAGCAGTTTAACAGCTAATTCACCCCTCCACTTT. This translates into CASSLTANSPLHF.

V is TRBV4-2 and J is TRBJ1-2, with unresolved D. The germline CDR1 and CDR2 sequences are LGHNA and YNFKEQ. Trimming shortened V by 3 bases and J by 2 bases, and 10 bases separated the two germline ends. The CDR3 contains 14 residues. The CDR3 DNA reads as TGTGCCAGCAGCCACAGCAACCTCAACTATGGCTACACCTTC. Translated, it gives CASSHSNLNYGYTF.

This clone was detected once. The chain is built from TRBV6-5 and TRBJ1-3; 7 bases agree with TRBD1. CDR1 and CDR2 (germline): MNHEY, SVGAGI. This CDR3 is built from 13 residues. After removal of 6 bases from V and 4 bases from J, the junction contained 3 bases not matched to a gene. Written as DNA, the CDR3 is TGTGCCAGCAGGACACAGGGGGGAAACACCATATATTTT. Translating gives CASRTQGGNTIYF.

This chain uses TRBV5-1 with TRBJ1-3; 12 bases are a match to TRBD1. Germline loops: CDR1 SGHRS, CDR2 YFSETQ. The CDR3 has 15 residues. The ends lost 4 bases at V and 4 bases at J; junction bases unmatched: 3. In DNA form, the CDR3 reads TGCGCCAGCAGCCGGGACAGGGGGCCCGGAAACACCATATATTTT. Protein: CASSRDRGPGNTIYF.